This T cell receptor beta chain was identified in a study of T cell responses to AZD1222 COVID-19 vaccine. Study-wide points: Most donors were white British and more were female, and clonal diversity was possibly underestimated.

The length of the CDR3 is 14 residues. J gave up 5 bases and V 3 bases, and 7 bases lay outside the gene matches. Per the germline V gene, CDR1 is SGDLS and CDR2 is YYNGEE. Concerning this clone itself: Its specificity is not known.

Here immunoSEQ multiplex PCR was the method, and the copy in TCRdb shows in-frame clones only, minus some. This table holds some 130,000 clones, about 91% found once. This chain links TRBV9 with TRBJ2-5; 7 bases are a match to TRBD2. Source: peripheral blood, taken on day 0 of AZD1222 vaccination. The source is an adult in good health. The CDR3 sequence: CASSAAGLWETQYF. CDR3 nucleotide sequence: TGTGCCAGCAGCGCGGCGGGACTATGGGAGACCCAGTACTTC.